This T cell receptor beta chain was observed in a study of cytomegalovirus exposure and HLA in healthy donors. The V gene end was trimmed by 2 bases and the J gene end by 8 bases; junction bases not matched to a gene: 6. Germline assignment: CDR1 SEHNR and CDR2 FQNEAQ (reference sequence). The CDR3 runs 14 residues. A multiplex PCR was run with 60 Vbeta primers and 13 Jbeta primers. TCRdb keeps only in-frame clones here, not all; method: immunoSEQ multiplex PCR. Of roughly 180,000 clones listed, over 80% are singletons. The J gene is TRBJ1-5, the V gene TRBV7-9; the match to TRBD1 covers 7 bases. The clonotype originates from a man aged 40-55 years in good health and CMV-seronegative. Sequencing was done on a sample of PBMCs. CDR3 loop: CASSLRGLREPQHF. In DNA, the CDR3 is TGTGCCAGCAGCTTAAGGGGGCTCAGGGAGCCCCAGCATTTT.